Sequencing of this TCR beta chain was carried out in a study of cytomegalovirus exposure and HLA in healthy donors. Notes on the study in general: A missense variant in DCLRE1C was later tied to TCR beta V- and J-gene trimming. Presence/absence analyses treated sequencing depth as roughly uniform across donors.

The PCR ran on 60 Vbeta and 13 Jbeta primers. The assay was immunoSEQ multiplex PCR, and TCRdb's table has in-frame clones only and misses some. This sample has hundreds of thousands of clones, with under 80% found just once. The CDR3 totals 14 residues. With V trimmed by 4 bases and J by 2 bases, 0 bases remained unmatched. The V gene's germline CDR1 is SGHDN and CDR2 FVKESK. Details on this clone: The antigen is unknown.

When sampled, the donors appeared nominally healthy, though they likely had unrecorded immune exposures. This chain links TRBV14 with TRBJ2-1, with 9 bases that match TRBD2. Sequencing was done on a sample of PBMCs. The TCR sequence derives from a girl aged 2-15 years in good health and CMV-seronegative. CDR3 in DNA: TGTGCCAGCAGCCTAGCGGGAGCCTACAATGAGCAGTTCTTC. Protein product: CASSLAGAYNEQFF.